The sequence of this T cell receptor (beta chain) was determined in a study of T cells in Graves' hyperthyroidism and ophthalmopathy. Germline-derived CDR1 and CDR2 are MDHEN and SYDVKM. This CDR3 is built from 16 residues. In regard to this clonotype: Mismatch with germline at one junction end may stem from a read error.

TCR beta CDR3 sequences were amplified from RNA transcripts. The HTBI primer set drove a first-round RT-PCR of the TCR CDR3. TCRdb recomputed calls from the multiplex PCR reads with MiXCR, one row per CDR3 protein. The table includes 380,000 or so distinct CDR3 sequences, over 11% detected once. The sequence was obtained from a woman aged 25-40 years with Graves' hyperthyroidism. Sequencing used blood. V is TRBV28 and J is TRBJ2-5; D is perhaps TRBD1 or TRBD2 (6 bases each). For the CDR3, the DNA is TGTGCCGGCAGCTTGGGGGCGGGACCGGGGCAAGAGACCCAGTACTTC. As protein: CAGSLGAGPGQETQYF.